This T cell receptor beta chain was obtained from a study of T-cell memory formation after mild COVID-19. At the level of the study: TCR clusters mostly belonged to single donors. Points from the study as a whole: The study detected some responding clones in pre-infection memory, suggesting cross-reactive memory joined. Nothing confirmed that second-wave clones peaking on day 37 were specific for SARS-CoV-2.

About this clonotype itself: Its antigen remains unknown.

TCRdb re-analysed the 5' RACE reads in MiXCR, keeping a single row per CDR3 protein. The profile covers some 150,000 distinct CDR3 sequences, with approximately 25% appearing a single time and less than 25% taken by the ten largest. Germline V gene data show CDR1 as SNHLY and CDR2 as FYNNEI. J was trimmed by 1 base and V by 6 bases; bases with no gene match: 11. CDR3 length equals 16 residues. Specimen: PBMCs or a T cell subset sorted from them (not recorded which). The gene calls are TRBV2 and TRBJ2-5; 7 nucleotides align to TRBD1. The source of this sequence is an adult woman who had mild COVID-19 (a few samples of this study predate the infection). Cell type and time point are not known. The CDR3 DNA is TGTGCCAGCAGCCCAGATTTTGGACAGGCCCAAGAGACCCAGTACTTC. This codes for CASSPDFGQAQETQYF.